This T cell receptor (beta chain) was documented in a study of blood T cell repertoires in COVID-19. TCRdb's copy holds only in-frame clones and misses some; the assay was immunoSEQ multiplex PCR. The table shows a few hundred thousand clones, with 88% occurring only once. About this clone: The same CDR3 is also encoded by other DNA sequences in this sample.

The ends were cut back, 1 base at V and 1 base at J, with 7 bases in the middle. Germline CDR1 is SQVTM and CDR2 is ANQGSEA. The CDR3 runs to 13 residues. The clonotype comes from a woman between 45 and 60 years old with COVID-19, enrolled during active disease. The material sequenced was peripheral blood. The chain combines TRBV29-1 with TRBJ1-1; D perhaps matches TRBD1 (5 bases). The CDR3 DNA sequence: TGCAGCGTTGAAGTGGGGGGGAACACTGAAGCTTTCTTT. Encoded protein: CSVEVGGNTEAFF.